The 11 T cell receptor beta chains listed next were all sequenced from one sample in a study of T cell responses to AZD1222 COVID-19 vaccine (dated by TCRdb to the early 2020s). The library was obtained by the immunoSEQ multiplex PCR assay. The source is immuneACCESS, and TCRdb retained only in-frame sequences with V and J called. Part of the clones is not carried over; for the studies checked, unresolved V genes explain less than half of this, and the remainder is unexplained. The sample includes under 200,000 clones, with about 91% observed a single time. The ten largest clones add up to 1.3% of the sample. The time point label for this specimen denotes: about 28 days (+/-7) after the second vaccine dose. Here the sequenced sample was peripheral blood, taken 28 days after the second AZD1222 dose. The receptors were gathered from an adult who received the AZD1222 COVID-19 vaccine.

The chain joins TRBV10-2 to TRBJ1-1; possible D gene TRBD1, 5 bases. The germline V gene has CDR1 WSHSY and CDR2 SAAADI. V was trimmed by 8 bases and J by 4 bases, leaving 14 bases between them. The CDR3 runs to 13 residues. The DNA for the CDR3 is TGCGCCAGCGGGCCGGCGGGGGTCACTGAAGCTTTCTTT. Protein sequence: CASGPAGVTEAFF.

This chain connects TRBV5-1 to TRBJ1-2; 9 bases are a match to TRBD1. Trimming at V came to 0 bases and at J to 8 bases, leaving 8 bases not matched to a gene. The CDR3 is 15 amino acids. Germline-derived CDR1 and CDR2 are SGHRS and YFSETQ. The CDR3 is CASSLDRDRVSGYTF. CDR3 sequence (DNA): TGCGCCAGCAGCTTGGATCGGGACAGGGTGAGCGGCTACACCTTC.

The chain carries TRBV4-1 and TRBJ2-2, with TRBD2 matching 7 bases. The CDR3 sequence is 16 residues long. J was trimmed by 2 bases and V by 3 bases; bases with no gene match: 6. The germline V gene encodes CDR1 MGHRA and CDR2 YSYEKL. The CDR3 DNA reads as TGCGCCAGCAGCCATATCGCGGGGGTAAACACCGGGGAGCTGTTTTTT. Translation gives CASSHIAGVNTGELFF.

The chain has TRBV3-1 (or the pseudogene TRBV3-2) and TRBJ1-6, with D possibly matching TRBD1 (5 bases). The CDR3 sequence is 16 residues long. Germline CDR1 and CDR2: LGHDT and YNNKEL (reference sequence). Trimming shortened V by 4 bases and J by 0 bases, and 10 bases separated the two germline ends. CDR3 bases: TGTGCCAGCAGCCTAGCTGACAGCTCCTATAATTCACCCCTCCACTTT. The encoded protein is CASSLADSSYNSPLHF.

The chain couples TRBV6-6 to TRBJ1-3, with 8 bases lining up with TRBD1. V shed 6 bases, J shed 4 bases, and the junction held 8 bases outside the gene matches. There are 15 residues in the CDR3. CDR1 is MNHNY, CDR2 SVGAGI, per germline (reference sequence). The CDR3 region is CASRVGTGSGNTIYF. CDR3 nucleotide sequence: TGTGCCAGCAGGGTCGGGACAGGCTCCGGAAACACCATATATTTT.

This rearrangement joins TRBV5-5 to TRBJ1-5; possibly TRBD1 for D (6 bases). The germline V gene has CDR1 SGHKS and CDR2 YYEKEE (reference sequence). Trimming took 4 bases from V and 3 from J, leaving 14 bases between them. The CDR3 consists of 15 residues. This CDR3 reads CASSQGWGANQPQHF. The CDR3 nucleotides are TGTGCCAGCAGCCAGGGATGGGGGGCCAATCAGCCCCAGCATTTT.

V gene TRBV6-6 combines with J gene TRBJ2-1, with D unresolved. V was cut by 6 bases and J by 5 bases, with 14 bases left in between. Germline V lookup: CDR1 MNHNY, CDR2 SVGAGI (reference sequence). The CDR3 covers 14 residues. CDR3 DNA sequence: TGTGCCAGCAGGTCGGGCCCTACCAACAATGAGCAGTTCTTC. Amino acids: CASRSGPTNNEQFF.

The CDR3 DNA sequence: TGTGCCAGCAGTTACAACAGGGGCCCCCCAACTGAAGCTTTCTTT. Translated, it gives CASSYNRGPPTEAFF. V and J are TRBV6-2 or TRBV6-3 and TRBJ1-1; TRBD1 aligns across 7 bases. The ends lost 2 bases at V and 5 bases at J; junction bases unmatched: 8. The CDR3 is 15 residues long. Germline CDR1 MNHEY, CDR2 SVGEGT.

The chain has TRBV27 and TRBJ1-1, with D possibly TRBD1 on 5 matching bases. This CDR3 has 14 residues. Trimming took off 6 bases at V and 4 bases at J, with 15 bases between the two ends. Germline V gene lookup returns CDR1 MNHEY and CDR2 SMNVEV (reference sequence). This chain's CDR3 is CASSPVGAGTEAFF. DNA for the CDR3: TGTGCCAGCAGCCCGGTAGGGGCAGGCACTGAAGCTTTCTTT.

The genes are TRBV5-1 and TRBJ1-2; 8 nucleotides align to TRBD1. V dropped 5 bases and J dropped 4; count of bases not matched to a gene: 16. The CDR3 extends over 17 amino acids. The V gene's germline CDR1 is SGHRS and CDR2 YFSETQ. CDR3 sequence: CASSPRRGDRSSYGYTF. As DNA, the CDR3 is TGCGCCAGCAGTCCTCGGCGAGGGGACAGGTCCTCCTATGGCTACACCTTC.

This clone was observed once. This chain uses TRBV7-7 with TRBJ2-7; TRBD2 aligns across 15 bases. This CDR3 has 17 residues. Germline V gives CDR1 SSHAT, CDR2 FNYEAQ (reference sequence). Here the CDR3 DNA reads TGTGCTAGCCCCCCGGGACTAGCGGGGGGCCAGAACTACGAGCAGTACTTC. Translating it yields CASPPGLAGGQNYEQYF. The complete variable domain, with remaining parts taken from reference TRBV7-7 and TRBJ2-7, reads GAGVSQSPRYKVTKRGQDVTLRCDPISSHATLYWYQQALGQGPEFLTYFNYEAQPDKSGLPSDRFSAERPEGSISTLTIQRTEQRDSAMYRCASPPGLAGGQNYEQYFGPGTRLTVT.